Following are 17 T cell receptor beta chains from one sample sequenced in a study of blood T cells in healthy people across ages. Using a J-beta primer mix together with a sample-barcoded 5' primer, a second PCR was run for roughly 7 to 11 cycles. TCRdb passed the 5' RACE reads through MiXCR, listing each CDR3 protein once. The sample carries approximately 780,000 distinct CDR3 sequences, about a quarter recorded once. The sample was also reused in another study, on T cells of mothers and their children.

Sequencing used blood. All receptors derive from a boy younger than 18 in good health.

This clonotype was counted only a few times. This chain uses TRBV3-1 with TRBJ2-1; 14 bases fit TRBD2. Trimming took 3 bases from V and 3 from J; bases not matched to a gene: 4. Germline-derived CDR1 and CDR2 are LGHDT and YNNKEL (reference sequence). This CDR3 has 17 amino acids. Here the CDR3 reads CASSHAGLAGGYNEQFF. DNA of the CDR3: TGTGCCAGCAGCCACGCTGGACTAGCGGGGGGCTACAATGAGCAGTTCTTC.

This clonotype was seen a few times. The chain links TRBV27 to TRBJ1-2; tentatively, D is TRBD1 (5 bases). The V and J ends lost 4 bases and 5 bases respectively, with 17 bases between them. The CDR3 extends over 15 amino acids. Germline V gene lookup returns CDR1 MNHEY and CDR2 SMNVEV (reference sequence). This chain's CDR3 is CASSWDVSLGYGYTF. CDR3 in DNA: TGTGCCAGCAGTTGGGACGTATCCCTTGGTTATGGCTACACCTTC.

The V call is TRBV14, the J call TRBJ2-2; 10 bases agree with TRBD2. With 0 bases clipped from V and 6 bases from J, the junction kept 10 bases outside the gene matches. CDR1 and CDR2 (germline): SGHDN, FVKESK. There are 18 residues in the CDR3. The CDR3 sequence is CASSQDATSGPRAGELFF. CDR3 in DNA: TGTGCCAGCAGCCAAGATGCGACTAGCGGGCCTCGGGCCGGGGAGCTGTTTTTT. The full variable domain, rest sourced from reference TRBV14 and TRBJ2-2, is EAGVTQFPSHSVIEKGQTVTLRCDPISGHDNLYWYRRVMGKEIKFLLHFVKESKQDESGMPNNRFLAERTGGTYSTLKVQPAELEDSGVYFCASSQDATSGPRAGELFFGEGSRLTVL.

The chain is built from TRBV6-1 and TRBJ1-1; no clear D gene. The V and J ends lost 6 bases and 4 bases respectively, with 15 bases between them. CDR1 is MNHNS and CDR2 is SASEGT in the germline V gene. CDR3 length: 14 residues. CDR3 residues: CASSLNSAGTEAFF. The CDR3 DNA is TGTGCCAGCAGCCTGAACAGCGCGGGCACTGAAGCTTTCTTT.

This clonotype was detected a few times. The chain recombines TRBV3-1 with TRBJ1-4; maybe TRBD1 (5 bases). The CDR3 extends over 15 amino acids. The germline CDR1 and CDR2 sequences are LGHDT and YNNKEL (reference sequence). The V gene lost 0 bases and the J gene lost 10 bases, with 15 bases spanning the gap. The chain's CDR3 is CASSQDGGGLGKLFF. As DNA, the CDR3 is TGTGCCAGCAGCCAAGACGGGGGAGGATTGGGAAAACTGTTTTTT.

The genes are TRBV12-3 or TRBV12-4 and TRBJ2-7; TRBD2 matches 11 bases. V shed 6 bases, J shed 2 bases, and the junction held 9 bases outside the gene matches. This CDR3 has 16 residues. The CDR3 sequence is CASSPGLAGAAYEQYF. The CDR3 DNA reads TGTGCCAGCAGCCCTGGACTAGCGGGCGCGGCCTACGAGCAGTACTTC.

The CDR3 DNA is TGCAGCGTTGAAGATCTTCCGGGGGCGGTTTCAGATACGCAGTATTTT. This gives the protein CSVEDLPGAVSDTQYF. V usage is TRBV29-1 and J usage is TRBJ2-3; D is possibly TRBD1 or TRBD2 (6 bases each). Deletions cut 0 bases from V and 4 bases from J, with 17 bases between. Germline values: CDR1 SQVTM, CDR2 ANQGSEA. CDR3 size: 16 residues.

V usage is TRBV20-1 and J usage is TRBJ2-7, with a weak D call TRBD1 (6 bases). The V and J ends lost 3 bases and 5 bases respectively, with 11 bases between them. CDR3 length equals 12 residues. Germline CDR1 DFQATT, CDR2 SNEGSKA (reference sequence). The CDR3 loop reads CSASAGDHEQYF. CDR3 nucleotides: TGCAGTGCTAGCGCAGGGGATCACGAGCAGTACTTC.

The CDR3 is CSARQSGGVSQFF. The CDR3 bases are TGCAGTGCTAGACAGAGCGGGGGGGTATCCCAGTTCTTC. The chain recombines TRBV20-1 with TRBJ2-1; TRBD2 agrees at 10 bases. Germline V lookup: CDR1 DFQATT, CDR2 SNEGSKA (reference sequence). This CDR3 comprises 13 residues. V was clipped by 2 bases and J by 13 bases; unmatched bases: 8.

This clonotype turned up a few times. The chain is built from TRBV24-1 and TRBJ2-1; 10 bases fit TRBD1. Germline V gene lookup returns CDR1 KGHDR and CDR2 SFDVKD. The CDR3 sequence is 12 residues long. The V segment lost 9 bases and the J segment 7 bases; nucleotides outside the gene matches: 2. CDR3 DNA sequence: TGTGCCACCGGGGGACAGGGGAATGAGCAGTTCTTC. This gives the protein CATGGQGNEQFF.

V usage is TRBV6-2 or TRBV6-3 and J usage is TRBJ2-1; TRBD1 might be the D (6 bases). CDR3 length: 12 residues. V lost 6 bases and J 6 bases, leaving 9 bases between the germline ends. The germline V gene encodes CDR1 MNHEY and CDR2 SVGEGT. Here the CDR3 reads CASRGAANEQFF. CDR3 nucleotide sequence: TGTGCCAGCAGGGGGGCCGCCAATGAGCAGTTCTTC.

The chain couples TRBV6-5 to TRBJ2-1; D might be TRBD2 (5 bases). The length of the CDR3 is 15 residues. Germline assignment: CDR1 MNHEY and CDR2 SVGAGI. Trimming removed 0 bases at V and 1 base at J, with 7 bases between. The CDR3 sequence: CASSYSRRSYNEQFF. In DNA form, the CDR3 reads TGTGCCAGCAGTTACTCGAGGAGGTCCTACAATGAGCAGTTCTTC.

This clonotype was seen a few times. The chain joins TRBV10-3 to TRBJ2-5; no reliable D call. This CDR3 comprises 13 residues. Germline CDR1 ENHRY, CDR2 SYGVKD. The V end lost 5 bases, the J end lost 5 bases, and 12 bases lay between the germline ends. CDR3 protein: CAISNKGSETQYF. CDR3 DNA: TGTGCCATCAGTAACAAGGGAAGTGAGACCCAGTACTTC.

This clonotype occurred many times. This chain connects TRBV12-3 or TRBV12-4 to TRBJ2-7; D remains ambiguous. This CDR3 has 11 amino acids. V was shortened by 6 bases and J by 3 bases, with 6 bases between the two germline ends. For the CDR3, the DNA is TGTGCCAGCAGCCACCTCTACGAGCAGTACTTC. Residues: CASSHLYEQYF.

This clonotype was recorded at least ten times. J is TRBJ2-5 and V is TRBV5-1; D not certain. V was clipped by 0 bases and J by 4 bases, with 10 bases between them. CDR1 SGHRS and CDR2 YFSETQ come from the germline V gene. This CDR3 contains 14 residues. The CDR3 spells CASSLVAGRETQYF. CDR3 sequence (DNA): TGCGCCAGCAGCTTGGTTGCCGGTCGAGAGACCCAGTACTTC.

The chain has TRBV14 and TRBJ2-2; TRBD2 matches 10 bases. The CDR3 runs to 16 residues. Germline V gene sequence: CDR1 SGHDN, CDR2 FVKESK. Trimming at V came to 7 bases and at J to 7 bases, leaving 12 bases not matched to a gene. CDR3 DNA: TGTGCCAGCAAAACCCGGACTAGCGGCCTCGACGGGGAGCTGTTTTTT. Translation: CASKTRTSGLDGELFF.

The chain uses TRBV7-2 and TRBJ1-4, with D unclear. The CDR3 is 14 amino acids. CDR1 is SGHTA and CDR2 is FQGNSA in the germline V gene. V was trimmed by 1 base and J by 7 bases, leaving 10 bases between them. This chain's CDR3 is CASSLGGGSEKLFF. In nucleotides, the CDR3 is TGTGCCAGCAGCTTAGGTGGAGGTTCTGAAAAACTGTTTTTT.